This TCR beta chain originates from a study of T cells and Merkel cell carcinoma outcomes. About this clone: Its antigen is not known.

The CDR3 consists of 15 residues. J lost 6 bases, V lost 5 bases, and 10 bases had no gene match. Germline values: CDR1 SEHNR, CDR2 FQNEAQ (reference sequence). Sequencing was performed with immunoSEQ multiplex PCR; in TCRdb, only in-frame clones are kept and a portion is missing. In the table there are 13,000 to 15,000 clones, approximately 92% of which are singletons. Points from the study as a whole: Repertoire plus T-cell density reportedly predicted Merkel cell carcinoma outcomes.

The receptor was derived from a human donor with Merkel cell carcinoma. Sequencing was done on a sample of tumor tissue from Merkel cell carcinoma. This chain uses TRBV7-9 with TRBJ2-7, with 10 bases that match TRBD1. For the CDR3, the DNA is TGTGCCAGCAGCAAAGGCCGGGACAGGGGCTCCGAGCAGTACTTC. Translation: CASSKGRDRGSEQYF.